The clone carrying this T cell receptor beta chain was seen at least ten times. TCRdb redid the calling of the 5' RACE reads with MiXCR, one entry per CDR3 protein. The table shows 1.5 million to 2 million distinct CDR3 sequences, with roughly 35% occurring only once. This specimen belongs to a study of identical twins. With 4 bases removed from V and 0 bases from J, the gap between germline ends came to 13 bases. Per the germline V gene, CDR1 is ENHRY and CDR2 is SYGVKD. The CDR3 loop spans 15 amino acids. The chain carries TRBV10-3 and TRBJ2-7, with D perhaps matching TRBD1 (6 bases). The sample consisted of cord blood. The receptor comes from a newborn girl in good health. In DNA, the CDR3 is TGTGCCATCAGTGTGACAGGACAAACCTCCTACGAGCAGTACTTC. Its protein product is CAISVTGQTSYEQYF.